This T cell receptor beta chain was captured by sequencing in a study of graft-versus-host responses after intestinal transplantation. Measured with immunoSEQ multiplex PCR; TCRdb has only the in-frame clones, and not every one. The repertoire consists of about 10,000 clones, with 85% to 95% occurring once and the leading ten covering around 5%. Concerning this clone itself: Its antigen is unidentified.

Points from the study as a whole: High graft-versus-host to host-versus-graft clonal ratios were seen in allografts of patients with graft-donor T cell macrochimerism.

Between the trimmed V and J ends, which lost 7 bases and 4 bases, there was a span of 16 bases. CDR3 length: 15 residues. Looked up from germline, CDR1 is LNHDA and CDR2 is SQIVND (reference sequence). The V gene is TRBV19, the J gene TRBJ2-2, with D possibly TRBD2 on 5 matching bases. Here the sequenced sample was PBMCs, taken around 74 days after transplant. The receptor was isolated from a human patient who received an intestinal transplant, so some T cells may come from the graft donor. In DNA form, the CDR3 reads TGTGCCAGTACCCCGGAGAGGGTAGGCACCGGGGAGCTGTTTTTT. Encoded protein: CASTPERVGTGELFF.